The clone carrying this TCR beta chain was detected many times. Using RNA template, CDR3s of TCR alpha and beta were amplified with iRepertoire arm-PCR. One entry per CDR3 protein results from TCRdb running MiXCR on the multiplex PCR reads. Here the sample spans roughly 200,000 distinct CDR3 sequences, roughly 32% being singletons. The data are from a study of glioma-infiltrating T cells. The ends were cut back, 3 bases at V and 4 bases at J, with 7 bases in the middle. Germline V gives CDR1 SGHNT, CDR2 YENEEA. The CDR3 covers 12 residues. The V gene is TRBV11-3, the J gene TRBJ2-7; D is uncertain. The sequenced sample consisted of glioma tissue, nonneoplastic brain tissue, or PBMCs (not recorded which). This clonotype originated in a human donor with low-grade glioma or glioblastoma, undergoing nonglioma brain surgery, or in good health (not recorded which). This CDR3 reads CASSLNGYEQYF. The CDR3 DNA follows: TGTGCCAGCAGCTTGAATGGTTACGAGCAGTACTTC.